These 32 T cell receptor beta chains were sequenced from one sample in a study of Ad26.COV2.S vaccination and SARS-CoV-2 variants. Treatment noted: approximately 18 received Ad26.COV2.S at low or high dose, single or two shots; several received placebo; per-sample allocation not given. Following the first vaccine or placebo injection, samples were taken on day 63. The method was immunoSEQ multiplex PCR; TCRdb's version includes in-frame clones alone and lacks a portion of them. The table has around 400,000 clones, approximately 91% seen once. Sample: peripheral blood, taken in a trial of Ad26.COV2.S vaccine versus placebo. These receptors were taken from a person aged 18-60 years who received the Ad26.COV2.S COVID-19 vaccine or a placebo.

This clone was observed a handful of times. The genes are TRBV7-3 and TRBJ2-1; 10 bases are a match to TRBD2. The CDR3 consists of 15 residues. The junction had 8 bases not matched to a gene; V was cut back by 2 bases and J by 10 bases. Germline values: CDR1 SGHTA, CDR2 FQGTGA. CDR3 DNA sequence: TGTGCCAGCAGCTTAGCTCCTAGCGGGAGCGGCGAGCAGTTCTTC. This codes for CASSLAPSGSGEQFF.

The chain is built from TRBV7-2 and TRBJ2-7, with 9 nucleotides matching TRBD2. Trimming took 5 bases from V and 6 from J; bases not matched to a gene: 5. CDR1 and CDR2 (germline): SGHTA, FQGNSA. CDR3 length: 13 residues. CDR3: CASSVGTSSEQYF. The CDR3 DNA sequence: TGTGCCAGCAGCGTCGGGACTAGCTCCGAGCAGTACTTC.

V gene TRBV29-1 combines with J gene TRBJ2-2; 9 bases fit TRBD1. Germline CDR1 reads SQVTM; CDR2 reads ANQGSEA. Trimming at V came to 5 bases and at J to 4 bases, leaving 8 bases not matched to a gene. This CDR3 region has 15 residues. DNA of the CDR3: TGCAGCGTTCACACAGGGGGCGCGATCACCGGGGAGCTGTTTTTT. Amino acid sequence: CSVHTGGAITGELFF.

The chain is built from TRBV6-5 and TRBJ2-7, with 8 positions matching TRBD1. V shed 6 bases and J 6 bases; nucleotides not matched to a gene: 10. CDR3 size: 14 residues. The germline V gene has CDR1 MNHEY and CDR2 SVGAGI. The CDR3 bases are TGTGCCAGCAGACCAGGACAGGGAGGCATCGAGCAGTACTTC. Its protein is CASRPGQGGIEQYF.

For the CDR3, the DNA is TGTGCCAGCAGCCCTCTAGCGGGACAGGTCGGGGAGCTGTTTTTT. Protein product: CASSPLAGQVGELFF. The chain carries TRBV5-6 and TRBJ2-2, with a tentative D call TRBD2 (9 bases). CDR1 is SGHDT and CDR2 is YYEEEE in the germline V gene. The CDR3 totals 15 residues. Trimming took 4 bases from V and 7 from J, leaving 17 bases between them. Full variable domain (outside the CDR3, taken from reference TRBV5-6 and TRBJ2-2): DAGVTQSPTHLIKTRGQQVTLRCSPKSGHDTVSWYQQALGQGPQFIFQYYEEEERQRGNFPDRFSGHQFPNYSSELNVNALLLGDSALYLCASSPLAGQVGELFFGEGSRLTVL.

V gene TRBV5-1 combines with J gene TRBJ2-2, with 8 bases fitting TRBD1. The CDR3 spans 16 residues. V was pared by 5 bases and J by 6 bases, with 12 bases of the junction left unmatched. Germline V gene sequence: CDR1 SGHRS, CDR2 YFSETQ. In DNA form, the CDR3 reads TGCGCCAGCAGTAACCGTGACAGGGGAGCGGCCGGGGAGCTGTTTTTT. This codes for CASSNRDRGAAGELFF.

This chain connects TRBV30 to TRBJ1-1; D not certain. Germline V lookup: CDR1 GTSNPN, CDR2 SVGIG (reference sequence). The CDR3 covers 12 residues. Trimming pared 8 bases from V and 0 bases from J, leaving 10 bases between. The CDR3 coding sequence is TGTGCCCAAGTCCACGTGAACACTGAAGCTTTCTTT. Residues: CAQVHVNTEAFF. The whole variable domain, filled in from reference TRBV30 and TRBJ1-1, reads SQTIHQWPATLVQPVGSPLSLECTVEGTSNPNLYWYRQAAGRGLQLLFYSVGIGQISSEVPQNLSASRPQDRQFILSSKKLLLSDSGFYLCAQVHVNTEAFFGQGTRLTVV.

This clone showed up just once. The rearrangement links TRBV4-1 to TRBJ2-2; 7 bases are a match to TRBD1. The germline CDR1 and CDR2 sequences are MGHRA and YSYEKL. The length of the CDR3 is 16 residues. The J segment lost 4 bases and the V segment lost 0 bases, leaving 5 bases of the junction unmatched. CDR3 nucleotide sequence: TGCGCCAGCAGCCAAGAGGGGACAGCCTTCACCGGGGAGCTGTTTTTT. It codes for CASSQEGTAFTGELFF.

The gene calls are TRBV10-3 and TRBJ2-7, with D unresolved. The CDR3 covers 13 residues. Germline CDR1 is ENHRY and CDR2 is SYGVKD. Trimming took 7 bases from V and 0 from J, leaving 10 bases between them. CDR3 bases: TGTGCCATCAAATACGGCACCTCCTACGAGCAGTACTTC. Translation gives CAIKYGTSYEQYF.

The V call is TRBV30, the J call TRBJ2-7, with D uncertain. Looked up from germline, CDR1 is GTSNPN and CDR2 is SVGIG (reference sequence). V was cut by 2 bases and J by 2 bases, with 10 bases left in between. The CDR3 covers 13 residues. The DNA of the CDR3 is TGTGCCTGGAGTCCGGCGGTGGCCTACGAGCAGTACTTC. It translates to CAWSPAVAYEQYF. The full variable domain, rest sourced from reference TRBV30 and TRBJ2-7, is SQTIHQWPATLVQPVGSPLSLECTVEGTSNPNLYWYRQAAGRGLQLLFYSVGIGQISSEVPQNLSASRPQDRQFILSSKKLLLSDSGFYLCAWSPAVAYEQYFGPGTRLTVT.

This clone was detected once. This CDR3 reads CASSGSGRARDEQFF. The DNA for the CDR3 is TGTGCCAGTAGTGGAAGCGGGAGGGCCAGGGATGAGCAGTTCTTC. The chain has TRBV19 and TRBJ2-1; TRBD2 matches at 10 bases. This CDR3 is built from 15 residues. With 5 bases clipped from V and 8 bases from J, the junction kept 9 bases outside the gene matches. Germline loops: CDR1 LNHDA, CDR2 SQIVND (reference sequence).

The chain is built from TRBV12-3 or TRBV12-4 and TRBJ1-2; D unclear. With 2 bases removed from V and 5 bases from J, the gap between germline ends came to 9 bases. The CDR3 sequence is 13 residues long. The CDR3 nucleotides read TGTGCCAGCAGTTTAAACCAGCTTTATGGCTACACCTTC. Residues: CASSLNQLYGYTF.

This chain joins TRBV4-2 and TRBJ1-1, with D unresolved. With 0 bases removed from V and 3 bases from J, the gap between germline ends came to 8 bases. CDR1 and CDR2 (germline): LGHNA, YNFKEQ. The CDR3 is made up of 14 amino acids. The CDR3: CASSQELRDTEAFF. DNA of the CDR3: TGTGCCAGCAGCCAAGAATTACGGGACACTGAAGCTTTCTTT.

The chain's CDR3 is CASRVAGTGAYGYTF. The CDR3 region has the DNA TGTGCCAGCAGAGTAGCCGGGACAGGGGCCTATGGCTACACCTTC. V gene TRBV28 combines with J gene TRBJ1-2; TRBD1 aligns across 10 bases. The germline CDR1 and CDR2 sequences are MDHEN and SYDVKM. Trimming at V came to 6 bases and at J to 4 bases, leaving 8 bases not matched to a gene. The CDR3 is made up of 15 amino acids.

This chain links TRBV5-6 with TRBJ2-6, with a tentative D call TRBD1 (5 bases). Germline V CDR1 and CDR2: SGHDT, YYEEEE. The V gene lost 0 bases and the J gene lost 4 bases, with 11 bases spanning the gap. This CDR3 contains 16 residues. This CDR3 is CASSLVGAAGANVLTF. The CDR3 DNA is TGTGCCAGCAGCTTGGTTGGGGCCGCCGGGGCCAACGTCCTGACTTTC.

The chain recombines TRBV27 with TRBJ2-1; D gene uncertain. This CDR3 region has 14 residues. Trimming removed 5 bases at V and 2 bases at J, with 10 bases between. Germline assignment: CDR1 MNHEY and CDR2 SMNVEV (reference sequence). In DNA, the CDR3 is TGTGCCAGCAGTCTGCGGTCCACCTACAATGAGCAGTTCTTC. Its protein product is CASSLRSTYNEQFF.

V gene TRBV10-3 combines with J gene TRBJ2-3; 12 bases map to TRBD2. J gave up 0 bases and V 6 bases, and 10 bases lay outside the gene matches. The CDR3 consists of 18 residues. Germline CDR1 and CDR2: ENHRY and SYGVKD. CDR3 DNA sequence: TGTGCCATCAGGGCCGGGACTAGCGGGCCTACTAGCACAGATACGCAGTATTTT. Amino acid sequence: CAIRAGTSGPTSTDTQYF.

This chain uses TRBV3-1 (or the pseudogene TRBV3-2) with TRBJ2-5; 7 bases are a match to TRBD1. There are 12 residues in the CDR3. The germline gives CDR1 LGHDT, CDR2 YNNKEL (reference sequence). V was pared by 11 bases and J by 4 bases, with 7 bases of the junction left unmatched. The CDR3 coding sequence is TGTGCCGGACGGACAGGATTAGAGACCCAGTACTTC. It specifies CAGRTGLETQYF.

CDR3: CASSPLPGTSPTDTQYF. CDR3 nucleotides: TGTGCCAGCTCACCGCTCCCCGGGACTAGTCCCACAGATACGCAGTATTTT. This chain joins TRBV18 and TRBJ2-3; 8 nucleotides match TRBD2. The V gene's germline CDR1 is KGHSH and CDR2 LQKENI. The V gene end was trimmed by 3 bases and the J gene end by 2 bases; junction bases not matched to a gene: 10. The CDR3 totals 17 residues.

The chain carries TRBV7-8 and TRBJ1-2; 10 bases align to TRBD1. Germline-derived CDR1 and CDR2 are SGHVS and FQNEAQ. The CDR3 spans 14 residues. Trimming took 1 base from V and 8 from J; bases not matched to a gene: 4. The CDR3 bases are TGTGCCAGCAGCTTAGGACAGGGGGCGGGAGGCTACACCTTC. Translation gives CASSLGQGAGGYTF.

The chain has TRBV12-3 or TRBV12-4 and TRBJ1-5; weak D call: TRBD1 (6 bases). The length of the CDR3 is 13 residues. V lost 2 bases to trimming and J lost 4 bases, with 6 bases between them. The CDR3 DNA follows: TGTGCCAGCAGTTTAAGGGGGAATCAGCCCCAGCATTTT. It translates to CASSLRGNQPQHF.

The chain uses TRBV7-9 and TRBJ2-7; D is possibly TRBD1 (6 bases). This CDR3 is built from 14 residues. Per germline, CDR1 SEHNR and CDR2 FQNEAQ (reference sequence). Between the trimmed V and J ends, which lost 4 bases and 0 bases, there was a span of 10 bases. The CDR3: CASSSGHSSYEQYF. CDR3 bases: TGTGCCAGCAGCTCGGGACATAGCTCCTACGAGCAGTACTTC.

This clone was seen just once. V gene TRBV18 combines with J gene TRBJ1-6; D is undetermined. The V end lost 2 bases, the J end lost 7 bases, and 12 bases lay between the germline ends. The CDR3 consists of 15 residues. Germline CDR1 KGHSH, CDR2 LQKENI. For the CDR3, the DNA is TGTGCCAGCTCACCAGCTAGGGCAGGAAATTCACCCCTCCACTTT. It specifies CASSPARAGNSPLHF. Looking up the rest from reference TRBV18 and TRBJ1-6 gives the full variable domain: NAGVMQNPRHLVRRRGQEARLRCSPMKGHSHVYWYRQLPEEGLKFMVYLQKENIIDESGMPKERFSAEFPKEGPSILRIQQVVRGDSAAYFCASSPARAGNSPLHFGNGTRLTVT.

The rearrangement uses TRBV5-4 and TRBJ2-1; the D call may be TRBD1 or TRBD2 (5 bases each). The germline V gene has CDR1 SGHNT and CDR2 YYREEE (reference sequence). The CDR3 sequence is 14 residues long. V lost 1 base and J 5 bases, leaving 10 bases between the germline ends. The CDR3 DNA is TGTGCCAGCAGCTTGCCGGGACGAAACAATGAGCAGTTCTTC. Protein: CASSLPGRNNEQFF.

This chain joins TRBV27 and TRBJ1-1; TRBD1 is a possible D gene (5 bases). Germline loops: CDR1 MNHEY, CDR2 SMNVEV (reference sequence). This CDR3 is built from 15 residues. Trimming took off 5 bases at V and 1 base at J, with 14 bases between the two ends. CDR3 nucleotides: TGTGCCAGCAGTCCTACGCCTCAGGGGAACACTGAAGCTTTCTTT. Protein product: CASSPTPQGNTEAFF.

The V call is TRBV5-1, the J call TRBJ1-6; TRBD1 matches at 9 bases. The V gene end was trimmed by 0 bases and the J gene end by 7 bases; junction bases not matched to a gene: 2. This CDR3 spans 15 amino acids. Germline V lookup: CDR1 SGHRS, CDR2 YFSETQ. The CDR3 reads CASSLEGQGNSPLHF. The CDR3, as DNA: TGCGCCAGCAGCTTGGAGGGACAGGGCAATTCACCCCTCCACTTT.

V and J are TRBV21-1 and TRBJ1-4. TRBV21-1 is classified as a pseudogene. The CDR3 has 16 amino acids. CDR3 sequence (DNA): TGTGCCAGCAGCACTGAGCGGGACGCAACTAATGAAAAACTGTTTTTT. Protein: CASSTERDATNEKLFF.

V usage is TRBV6-6 and J usage is TRBJ2-3, with D perhaps being TRBD1 or TRBD2 (5 bases each). The length of the CDR3 is 14 residues. Per germline, CDR1 MNHNY and CDR2 SVGAGI (reference sequence). Trimming left V 2 bases short and J 7 bases short, with 13 bases between. CDR3 in DNA: TGTGCCAGCAGTTACGAGGGGAATCGGAATACGCAGTATTTT. It translates to CASSYEGNRNTQYF.

The CDR3 region has the DNA TGTGCCAGTAGTTCGAGTCAGAATTCACCCCTCCACTTT. It translates to CASSSSQNSPLHF. J is TRBJ1-6 and V is TRBV19; D gene uncertain. The CDR3 consists of 13 residues. Germline CDR1 and CDR2: LNHDA and SQIVND (reference sequence). V dropped 5 bases and J dropped 7 bases, with 9 bases sitting between them.

Only one count was recorded for this clone. This chain joins TRBV12-3 or TRBV12-4 and TRBJ2-1; D ambiguous. The CDR3 is made up of 11 amino acids. V lost 5 bases and J 9 bases, leaving 8 bases between the germline ends. The CDR3 here is CASSIQGEQFF. The CDR3 bases are TGTGCCAGCAGTATTCAAGGTGAGCAGTTCTTC.

The CDR3 reads CASSIDRSETQYF. In nucleotides, the CDR3 is TGTGCCAGCAGCATAGATAGGTCCGAGACCCAGTACTTC. The chain employs TRBV3-1 (or the pseudogene TRBV3-2) and TRBJ2-5; D is undetermined. The CDR3 spans 13 residues. Germline-derived CDR1 and CDR2 are LGHDT and YNNKEL (reference sequence). V was trimmed by 5 bases and J by 5 bases, leaving 12 bases between them.

This clone was observed a few times. The rearrangement uses TRBV7-9 and TRBJ1-1; no reliable D call. Looked up from germline, CDR1 is SEHNR and CDR2 is FQNEAQ (reference sequence). This CDR3 is built from 15 residues. Trimming took 5 bases from V and 4 from J, leaving 17 bases between them. CDR3 nucleotides: TGTGCCAGCAGCCGCCATAAATTAAACAGCACTGAAGCTTTCTTT. Amino acids: CASSRHKLNSTEAFF.